This entry concerns a single T cell receptor beta chain. The source of the sample is a study of shared clonotypes between healthy human individuals. The repertoire was sequenced with immunoSEQ multiplex PCR; TCRdb's copy has only in-frame clones and lacks some. The profile shows approximately 2,000,000 clones, 85% to 95% of them singletons. CD45RO-negative, CCR7-selected cells formed the naive CD8 fraction, which excluded terminally differentiated effector memory CD45RA+ cells. Looked up from germline, CDR1 is LNHDA and CDR2 is SQIVND (reference sequence). Trimming left V 1 base short and J 1 base short, with 13 bases between. This CDR3 comprises 17 residues.

The specimen sequenced was naive CD8+ T cells from PBMCs. This clonotype was sampled from a man younger than 35 in good health. Some clones in this sample may be carry-over from other donors' samples. The J gene is TRBJ2-2, the V gene TRBV19, with a possible D match to TRBD2 (5 bases). The DNA for the CDR3 is TGTGCCAGTAGTATAGGAGGACTCCGCGAGAACACCGGGGAGCTGTTTTTT. Translated, it gives CASSIGGLRENTGELFF.